The next 9 T cell receptor beta chains were all read from a single sample in a study of shared clonotypes between healthy human individuals (dated by TCRdb to about 2020). Libraries were made using the immunoSEQ multiplex PCR assay. The immuneACCESS repertoire file appears here via TCRdb, limited to in-frame rearrangements. These files lack a portion of the clones; in checked studies, under half of the deficit traces to unresolved V genes, and the cause of the others is not known. For this sample the table gives approximately 1,500,000 clones, of which approximately 98% were detected only once. The ten biggest clones cover about 0.42% of the sample. Sequencing was carried out using naive CD4+ T cells sorted from blood. The intended sense of this specimen's cell subset or site label: CD45RA+ positively selected. The receptors come from a man aged 30-40 years in good health.

On this clone: At one end, the junction sequence differs from germline, possibly due to a read error. The chain joins TRBV7-9 to TRBJ2-7; TRBD1 aligns across 8 bases. The germline CDR1 and CDR2 sequences are SEHNR and FQNEAQ (reference sequence). The length of the CDR3 is 16 residues. The CDR3 DNA sequence: TGTGCCAGCAGCCCAGGGGGAGACAGGGGTTCCTCCGAGCAGTACTTC. Its protein is CASSPGGDRGSSEQYF.

The chain employs TRBV15 and TRBJ1-2, with D uncertain. CDR1 and CDR2 (germline): LNHNV, YYDKDF (reference sequence). CDR3 length: 16 residues. Trimming took 0 bases from V and 0 from J, leaving 11 bases between them. CDR3 DNA sequence: TGTGCCACCAGCAGAGAAGCGATGGTAACTAACTATGGCTACACCTTC. It encodes CATSREAMVTNYGYTF.

The chain combines TRBV18 with TRBJ2-1; D unclear. The CDR3 has 12 residues. Germline V gene sequence: CDR1 KGHSH, CDR2 LQKENI. V was trimmed by 2 bases and J by 10 bases, leaving 9 bases between them. CDR3 DNA sequence: TGTGCCAGCTCACCAGGCTTGTCAGAGCAGTTCTTC. It yields the protein CASSPGLSEQFF.

The chain uses TRBV19 and TRBJ2-5; D gene ambiguous. V was trimmed by 3 bases and J by 2 bases, leaving 19 bases between them. The CDR3 length is 17 residues. The germline CDR1 and CDR2 sequences are LNHDA and SQIVND (reference sequence). CDR3: CASSISPWESGQETQYF. The CDR3 coding sequence is TGTGCCAGTAGTATCTCCCCCTGGGAATCAGGTCAAGAGACCCAGTACTTC. Supplemented by reference TRBV19 and TRBJ2-5, the full variable domain reads DGGITQSPKYLFRKEGQNVTLSCEQNLNHDAMYWYRQDPGQGLRLIYYSQIVNDFQKGDIAEGYSVSREKKESFPLTVTSAQKNPTAFYLCASSISPWESGQETQYFGPGTRLLVL.

Comment on this clone: As the CDR3 is not closed by the conserved phenylalanine or tryptophan, this likely results from a read error. The limits of the CDR3 on the DNA are not certain, so only TCRdb's listed CDR3 is given. This chain connects TRBV4-1 to TRBJ1-1; the table's D gene call, TRBD1, was not cross checked with the DNA. A total of 12 residues make up the CDR3, ends included. Germline V lookup: CDR1 MGHRA, CDR2 YSYEKL. CDR3: CASSQDWAGQEL.

This rearrangement joins TRBV6-1 to TRBJ2-5, with 7 bases identical to TRBD1. There are 14 residues in the CDR3. The J segment lost 3 bases and the V segment lost 6 bases, leaving 7 bases of the junction unmatched. CDR1 is MNHNS and CDR2 is SASEGT in the germline V gene. The CDR3 DNA sequence: TGTGCCAGCAGGTGGGGACAGAACAAAGAGACCCAGTACTTC. Protein: CASRWGQNKETQYF.

The CDR3 nucleotides read TGTGCCAGCAGTTACAGGCAGGGTAGCTCTGGAAACACCATATATTTT. This translates into CASSYRQGSSGNTIYF. This chain uses TRBV6-5 with TRBJ1-3, with D possibly being TRBD1 (5 bases). Germline V gives CDR1 MNHEY, CDR2 SVGAGI. The CDR3 sequence is 16 residues long. The germline V and J ends were trimmed by 2 bases and 0 bases, with 11 bases remaining between them.

This clone has a handful of counts. This sample includes further DNA sequences coding for the same CDR3. This sequence joins TRBV5-1 and TRBJ2-2; D possibly corresponds to TRBD2 (5 bases). The length of the CDR3 is 14 residues. V dropped 2 bases and J dropped 2 bases, with 7 bases sitting between them. Germline CDR1 and CDR2: SGHRS and YFSETQ. Written as DNA, the CDR3 is TGCGCCAGCAGCTTCGGGGATAACACCGGGGAGCTGTTTTTT. Protein: CASSFGDNTGELFF.

The chain uses TRBV6-5 and TRBJ1-1, with 7 bases lining up with TRBD1. The CDR3 totals 15 residues. Looked up from germline, CDR1 is MNHEY and CDR2 is SVGAGI. The V and J ends lost 6 bases and 2 bases, in that order; junction bases with no gene match: 9. The CDR3 region is CASRLQGWGNTEAFF. As DNA, the CDR3 is TGTGCCAGCAGACTACAGGGGTGGGGAAACACTGAAGCTTTCTTT.